This entry describes one TCR beta chain. No antigen is known for it. The data stem from a study of cytomegalovirus exposure and HLA in healthy donors. Whole-study findings and limits: Several of the most significant clusters were apparently associated with common viral pathogens in a later analysis. Earlier results showed most TCR beta V segments being productive about 87% or about 30% of the time. Researchers reported that three CMV-associated chains were confirmed in vitro as CMV antigen-specific.

V lost 0 bases and J lost 7, with 16 bases in between. This CDR3 contains 15 residues. CDR1 PRHDT and CDR2 FYEKMQ come from the germline V gene (reference sequence). PCR primers comprised 60 Vbeta and 13 Jbeta primers. Method: immunoSEQ multiplex PCR; TCRdb's copy keeps in-frame clones and lacks some. The sample consists of approximately 120,000 clones, roughly 81% of them appearing once. Sequenced sample: PBMCs. This chain joins TRBV13 and TRBJ2-7; D is possibly TRBD2 (5 bases). This clonotype was obtained from a woman younger than 45 in good health and CMV-seronegative. The CDR3 DNA reads as TGTGCCAGCAGCTTAGGCCGGTCTGGCAAGCGGGAGCAGTACTTC. It specifies CASSLGRSGKREQYF. The variable domain in full, completed from reference TRBV13 and TRBJ2-7, reads AAGVIQSPRHLIKEKRETATLKCYPIPRHDTVYWYQQGPGQDPQFLISFYEKMQSDKGSIPDRFSAQQFSDYHSELNMSSLELGDSALYFCASSLGRSGKREQYFGPGTRLTVT.